This entry lists 15 T cell receptor beta chains sequenced from one sample in a study of T cells expressing NK-cell markers. Reanalyzing the 5' RACE reads, TCRdb keeps one entry per CDR3 protein, without DNA. The sample table sets out about 260,000 distinct CDR3 sequences. Material: blood T cells: a sorted CD56 or NKG2C T cell subset, CD4+ or CD8+ T cells, or bulk PBMC T cells (not recorded which). The source of these receptors is a woman between 18 and 70 years old in good health.

V usage is TRBV29-1 and J usage is TRBJ1-2; TCRdb's D call of TRBD1 is untestable without DNA. The CDR3 has 15 amino acids. Germline assignment: CDR1 SQVTM and CDR2 ANQGSEA. The CDR3 loop is CSVPTGVTPNYGYTF.

The chain has TRBV30 and TRBJ1-5. Germline V lookup: CDR1 GTSNPN, CDR2 SVGIG (reference sequence). The CDR3 sequence is 14 residues long. The CDR3 loop reads CAWSPGGAGQPQHF.

The chain links TRBV5-1 to TRBJ2-1; TCRdb outputs TRBD2, but without DNA this stays unchecked. This CDR3 has 15 amino acids. CDR1 and CDR2 from the germline V gene are SGHRS and YFSETQ. The CDR3 region is CASSFGLWGPNEQFF.

This rearrangement joins TRBV20-1 to TRBJ1-1; there is no DNA to check the TCRdb D call of TRBD1. The CDR3 is 16 amino acids. The germline CDR1 and CDR2 sequences are DFQATT and SNEGSKA (reference sequence). CDR3 residues: CSASGMTGGAGTEAFF.

V gene TRBV11-2 combines with J gene TRBJ2-2. This CDR3 contains 13 residues. Germline lookup yields CDR1 SGHAT and CDR2 FQNNGV. CDR3 region: CASTQSLAGELFF.

The J gene is TRBJ2-7, the V gene TRBV5-4. Germline CDR1 SGHNT, CDR2 YYREEE (reference sequence). The CDR3 sequence is 16 residues long. The CDR3 loop reads CASSLGAGVIQNEQYF.

The chain employs TRBV15 and TRBJ2-1; with no DNA, the TCRdb D assignment of TRBD2 cannot be verified. CDR1 LNHNV and CDR2 YYDKDF come from the germline V gene (reference sequence). The CDR3 is 16 residues long. The CDR3 loop is CATSKVASSSYNEQFF.

The J gene is TRBJ2-3, the V gene TRBV7-8; TCRdb's D call, TRBD1, is unchecked because there is no DNA. This CDR3 has 13 residues. The germline V gene encodes CDR1 SGHVS and CDR2 FQNEAQ. The CDR3 sequence is CASSRGQTDTQYF.

The rearrangement links TRBV27 to TRBJ2-6. Looked up from germline, CDR1 is MNHEY and CDR2 is SMNVEV (reference sequence). The CDR3 is made up of 14 amino acids. The CDR3 sequence is CASSPDPGANVLTF.

This rearrangement joins TRBV12-3 or TRBV12-4 to TRBJ2-1; without DNA, the TCRdb call of TRBD2 cannot be checked. CDR3 length equals 16 residues. CDR3 sequence: CASSRRRGGARDEQFF.

The chain combines TRBV14 with TRBJ2-1; TCRdb gives TRBD1 as the D gene, but with no DNA this cannot be confirmed. CDR1 is SGHDN and CDR2 is FVKESK in the germline V gene. CDR3 size: 16 residues. CDR3: CASSRGFREKQGEQFF.

V gene TRBV20-1 combines with J gene TRBJ2-3; the D call from TCRdb, TRBD1, cannot be confirmed without DNA. The germline CDR1 and CDR2 sequences are DFQATT and SNEGSKA (reference sequence). The CDR3 consists of 15 residues. CDR3 sequence reads: CSARAPQGSTDTQYF.

CDR3 amino acids: CAISAAYEQYF. The chain is built from TRBV10-3 and TRBJ2-7. Germline CDR1 ENHRY, CDR2 SYGVKD. CDR3 size: 11 residues.

This chain uses TRBV25-1 with TRBJ2-1; TCRdb's D call of TRBD2 is untestable without DNA. Germline lookup yields CDR1 MGHDK and CDR2 SYGVNS. The CDR3 has 14 residues. The CDR3: CASSRRERNNEQFF.

The V and J genes are TRBV5-1 and TRBJ1-6; TCRdb returns TRBD1, unconfirmable since there is no DNA. This CDR3 is built from 14 residues. Germline V CDR1 and CDR2: SGHRS, YFSETQ. The chain's CDR3 is CASSLEGSNSPLHF.